These T cell receptor beta chains were read from a single sample in a study of OX40 agonist ivuxolimab in advanced cancers. This table comes from immunoSEQ multiplex PCR, and its TCRdb copy is limited to in-frame clones, with some not included. The sample includes tens of thousands of clones, more than 80% of them seen just once. Material: CD4+ or CD8+ T cells sorted from blood, obtained in a trial of the OX40 agonist ivuxolimab. The receptor set was obtained from an adult with an advanced solid tumor such as melanoma, head and neck, liver or kidney cancer. Each CDR3 is given with its conserved first and last residue. Each record gives: J gene, D gene, clone size, CDR3 length, V gene, CDR3 protein, CDR3 DNA. A D gene is named only where the DNA matches it firmly. Some rows mark clone size as missing; the rest say once, few, many or name a class of expanded clone.

>TRBJ1-1|NA|NA|15|TRBV15
CATRGGGRVNTEAFF
TGTGCCACCAGGGGGGGTGGCAGAGTGAACACTGAAGCTTTCTTT
>TRBJ2-3|NA|NA|13|TRBV5-1
CASSLGARDTQYF
TGCGCCAGCAGCTTGGGGGCGCGAGATACGCAGTATTTT
>TRBJ2-1|TRBD2|NA|15|TRBV5-1
CASSYLAGGPSEQFF
TGCGCCAGCAGCTACCTAGCGGGAGGGCCTTCCGAGCAGTTCTTC
>TRBJ2-3|TRBD2|once|14|TRBV7-6
CASSPTSNTDTQYF
TGTGCCAGCAGCCCGACTAGCAACACAGATACGCAGTATTTT
>TRBJ2-3|NA|NA|17|TRBV9
CASSVTRTSRSTDTQYF
TGTGCCAGCAGCGTTACCCGGACCTCCAGGAGCACAGATACGCAGTATTTT
>TRBJ2-3|NA|NA|16|TRBV9
CASSVSSRISTDTQYF
TGTGCCAGCAGCGTATCCAGCAGGATTAGCACAGATACGCAGTATTTT
>TRBJ2-2|NA|NA|14|TRBV27
CASSSLGENGELFF
TGTGCCAGCAGTAGCTTGGGGGAGAACGGGGAGCTGTTTTTT
>TRBJ1-5|TRBD1|NA|14|TRBV7-8
CASSPKQGGQPQHF
TGTGCCAGCAGCCCGAAACAGGGGGGACAGCCCCAGCATTTT
>TRBJ1-2|NA|NA|14|TRBV28
CASSLPGVLNGYTF
TGTGCCAGCAGTTTACCGGGGGTCCTCAATGGCTACACCTTC
>TRBJ1-1|NA|NA|14|TRBV9
CASSPGQLNTEAFF
TGTGCCAGCAGCCCAGGACAGTTGAACACTGAAGCTTTCTTT
>TRBJ1-2|TRBD1|NA|15|TRBV6-5
CASSYSVQGAGGYTF
TGTGCCAGCAGTTACTCGGTACAGGGGGCGGGGGGCTACACCTTC
>TRBJ2-5|TRBD2|NA|15|TRBV6-6
CASSGPSGSRETQYF
TGTGCCAGCAGTGGACCTAGCGGGAGTCGAGAGACCCAGTACTTC
>TRBJ2-7|NA|NA|13|TRBV5-4
CASSFVVEDEQYF
TGTGCCAGCAGCTTTGTTGTTGAGGACGAGCAGTACTTC
>TRBJ2-7|NA|NA|12|TRBV30
CAWKGGSYEQYF
TGTGCCTGGAAAGGGGGTAGCTACGAGCAGTACTTC
>TRBJ1-1|NA|NA|15|TRBV11-3
CASSPGGVMNTEAFF
TGTGCCAGCAGCCCCGGGGGGGTAATGAACACTGAAGCTTTCTTT
>TRBJ2-4|NA|NA|14|TRBV2
CASSDGGLKNIQYF
TGTGCCAGCAGTGATGGGGGGCTGAAAAACATTCAGTACTTC
>TRBJ2-7|TRBD2|NA|15|TRBV6-1
CASSEGTSGTYEQYF
TGTGCCAGCAGTGAGGGGACTAGCGGTACCTACGAGCAGTACTTC
>TRBJ1-3|TRBD1|NA|17|TRBV7-2
CASSLGGTGGFGNTIYF
TGTGCCAGCAGCCTAGGTGGAACAGGGGGGTTTGGAAACACCATATATTTT
>TRBJ2-7|TRBD1|NA|17|TRBV5-1
CASSLTGGTGGPYEQYF
TGCGCCAGCAGCTTGACTGGGGGGACAGGGGGCCCCTACGAGCAGTACTTC
>TRBJ2-1|NA|NA|14|TRBV5-1
CASSSTQGSNEQFF
TGCGCCAGCAGCAGTACCCAGGGTTCCAATGAGCAGTTCTTC
>TRBJ2-7|TRBD2|NA|17|TRBV13
CASSFSVGLAGTSEQYF
TGTGCCAGCAGCTTCTCAGTCGGACTAGCGGGAACTAGCGAGCAGTACTTC
>TRBJ2-7|TRBD2|few|14|TRBV18
CASSPLTAGDEQYF
TGTGCCAGCTCACCGCTCACCGCGGGAGACGAGCAGTACTTC
>TRBJ1-3|NA|NA|15|TRBV2
CASSFYGTSGNTIYF
TGTGCCAGCAGTTTTTACGGGACTTCTGGAAACACCATATATTTT
>TRBJ1-1|NA|few|15|TRBV18
CASSPHPGKNTEAFF
TGTGCCAGCTCACCACATCCGGGTAAGAACACTGAAGCTTTCTTT